This record concerns one TCR beta chain sequence. In this sample, this clonotype turned up once. Its antigen remains unidentified. This may stem from a read error, because a much larger clone lies one nucleotide away. Only healthy Caucasian donors were included. The source of the sample is a study of identical twins (TCRdb year 2016). Regarding the research as a whole: To test whether fetal clonotypes persist, the study used deep sequencing on TCR alpha and beta repertoires from monozygotic twins, unrelated adults of various ages, and cord blood. Replicate twin experiments were performed at different times using different library preparation protocols to rule out contamination.

Libraries were built with 5' RACE. The data were produced on an Illumina HiSeq 2000. Template switching introduced a universal primer binding site; the final cDNA contained a unique molecular identifier, enabling accurate counting of TCR cDNA molecules. Specific primers in the conserved constant-segment region were used to synthesize first-strand cDNA for the TCR alpha and beta chains. To control for contamination, each cDNA library was double barcoded with a SMART-Mk sample barcode plus Illumina barcodes. TruSeq adapter sequences, together with Illumina sample barcodes, were added in two successive PCR steps. Sequencing of the TCR alpha and beta cDNA libraries was done on the Illumina HiSeq platform using custom primers. The paper's data handling went like this. Unique molecular identifiers were extracted from raw reads with MiGEC, and CDR3 positions were determined with MiXCR. For each individual, recombination models were inferred using an EM algorithm with the repgenHMM and IGoR tools. The analysis of shared clonotypes was done with the tcR package in R, with sharing normalized by the product of cloneset sizes. To study raw recombination free of thymic and clonal selection effects, out-of-frame nonproductive sequences were analyzed. Starting from the raw public reads, TCRdb applied fastp trimming at Q25, assembled clones with MiXCR and retained in-frame beta chains. Entries are consolidated by CDR3 protein sequence, retaining the most common genes and DNA. TCRdb, not the original authors, processed these V and J calls. The sample table shows some 1,600,000 distinct CDR3 sequences, and under 35% are seen once. The ten largest clonotypes hold about 0.27% of the sample.

The CDR3 runs 13 amino acids, cysteine and phenylalanine included. Of the read, only the CDR3 DNA is kept; its 39 bases are in frame from base 1. CDR1 and CDR2, per the germline V gene, are ENHRY and SYGVKD. Trimming takes 8 bases from V and 1 base from J, and the germline ends sit 11 bases apart. What the authors observed across the whole study: Invariant T cells such as MAIT and iNKT could partly confound zero-insertion analyses, although diverse VJ usage argued against such confounding for most clonotypes. Out-of-frame TCR alpha sequences shared between twins showed an excess of low generation-probability sequences compared with coincidental sharing between unrelated individuals. Because the same donors could not be followed over many years, the conclusions relied on cross-sectional statistical analysis. The excess sharing between twins in beta out-of-frame sequences was weaker because fewer shared sequences reduced the signal-to-noise ratio. Fewer insertions were carried by abundant cord blood beta clonotypes; a weaker similar trend was observed in young adult naive repertoires, while no such trend was observed in memory repertoires. In monozygotic twins, out-of-frame TCR alpha sharing was systematically underestimated by recombination models, although the models agreed with sharing between unrelated individuals.

The receptor chain draws on TRBV10-3 and TRBJ1-1, with no confident D gene call. Source material: cord blood. The receptor comes from a newborn girl in good health. The sequence in DNA is TGTGCCATCGGAGTCGCCTGGAACACTGAAGCTTTCTTT. It translates as CAIGVAWNTEAFF.